The source of this TCR beta chain is a study of cytomegalovirus exposure and HLA in healthy donors. The CDR3 extends over 14 amino acids. Losses at the gene ends were 6 bases for V and 0 bases for J; bases not matched to a gene: 4. Germline V lookup: CDR1 SNHLY, CDR2 FYNNEI. This clone was picked up a small number of times. With 60 Vbeta and 13 Jbeta primers, the PCR was carried out. Only in-frame clones appear in the TCRdb table, and some are missing; sequencing was by immunoSEQ multiplex PCR. The data show about 100,000 clones, with 70% to 80% seen just once and about 4.4% held by the top ten. J is TRBJ2-7 and V is TRBV2; 8 bases match TRBD2. The clonotype originates from a woman younger than 30 in good health and CMV-seropositive. Sample: PBMCs. For the CDR3, the DNA is TGTGCCAGCAGGGAGCGGGAGCCCTCCTACGAGCAGTACTTC. It encodes CASREREPSYEQYF. Complete variable domain (other parts from reference TRBV2 and TRBJ2-7): EPEVTQTPSHQVTQMGQEVILRCVPISNHLYFYWYRQILGQKVEFLVSFYNNEISEKSEIFDDQFSVERPDGSNFTLKIRSTKLEDSAMYFCASREREPSYEQYFGPGTRLTVT.